This T cell receptor beta chain was retrieved from a study of T cells in Graves' hyperthyroidism and ophthalmopathy. Per germline, CDR1 SGHDN and CDR2 FVKESK. CDR3 length: 16 amino acids. V was pared by 4 bases and J by 6 bases, with 11 bases of the junction left unmatched. This clonotype was seen many times. The TCR beta CDR3 regions underwent amplification using RNA transcripts as the source. Carried out on the TCR CDR3, a first-round RT-PCR used the HTBI primer set. TCRdb passed the multiplex PCR reads through MiXCR, listing each CDR3 protein once. The table lists about 52,000 distinct CDR3 sequences, approximately 48% of them singletons. Exclusion of a patient resulted from uncontrolled infection, other autoimmune disease, pregnancy or lactation.

This chain uses TRBV14 with TRBJ2-1, with 8 bases that match TRBD2. This clonotype was obtained from a woman between 50 and 59 years old with Graves' ophthalmopathy. The specimen was blood. CDR3 in DNA: TGTGCCAGCAGCCCTTTGGCGGGAGGTCGGGGCAATGAGCAGTTCTTC. Its protein is CASSPLAGGRGNEQFF.